This entry lists 20 T cell receptor beta chains sequenced from one sample in a study of T cells in Graves' hyperthyroidism and ophthalmopathy. TCR beta CDR3 sequences were amplified from RNA transcripts. TCR CDR3 regions were first amplified by RT-PCR with HTBI primers. TCRdb re-called the multiplex PCR reads with MiXCR, one entry per CDR3 protein. The table records 340,000 or so distinct CDR3 sequences, 18% of them present only once. Sequenced sample: blood. The origin of the receptors is a woman between 50 and 59 years old with Graves' hyperthyroidism.

The chain combines TRBV9 with TRBJ1-1; possibly TRBD1 for D (5 bases). CDR3 size: 16 residues. Germline CDR1 SGDLS, CDR2 YYNGEE. V dropped 2 bases and J dropped 0 bases, with 14 bases sitting between them. The CDR3 spells CASSVQTGLMNTEAFF. The CDR3 bases are TGTGCCAGCAGCGTTCAGACGGGGCTCATGAACACTGAAGCTTTCTTT.

The genes are TRBV20-1 and TRBJ2-7; 7 positions agree with TRBD2. The V gene end was trimmed by 5 bases and the J gene end by 3 bases; junction bases not matched to a gene: 4. CDR3 size: 12 residues. From germline, CDR1 is DFQATT and CDR2 SNEGSKA (reference sequence). The CDR3: CSAAGENYEQYV. In nucleotides, the CDR3 is TGCAGTGCTGCGGGGGAAAACTACGAGCAGTACGTC.

The CDR3 bases are TGTGCCAGCGAGGACGACGGGACTAATGAAAAACTGTTTTTT. Protein: CASEDDGTNEKLFF. The chain employs TRBV19 and TRBJ1-4; D call uncertain. Germline CDR1 and CDR2: LNHDA and SQIVND (reference sequence). There are 14 residues in the CDR3. V was trimmed by 9 bases and J by 2 bases, leaving 13 bases between them. Full variable domain (missing parts from reference TRBV19 and TRBJ1-4): DGGITQSPKYLFRKEGQNVTLSCEQNLNHDAMYWYRQDPGQGLRLIYYSQIVNDFQKGDIAEGYSVSREKKESFPLTVTSAQKNPTAFYLCASEDDGTNEKLFFGSGTQLSVL.

This clonotype has ten or more counts. The rearrangement joins TRBV28 to TRBJ1-5; D possibly corresponds to TRBD1 (5 bases). The CDR3 runs 16 residues. CDR1 and CDR2 (germline): MDHEN, SYDVKM. V dropped 4 bases and J dropped 3 bases, with 16 bases sitting between them. In DNA, the CDR3 is TGTGCCAGCAGTTCAGCCCCCCAGGGCGCCAATCAGCCCCAGCATTTT. This codes for CASSSAPQGANQPQHF.

This clonotype appeared many times. This sequence joins TRBV20-1 and TRBJ2-3; no reliable D call. Trimming cost V 2 bases and J 6 bases, with 6 bases left between them. The CDR3 spans 11 residues. Looked up from germline, CDR1 is DFQATT and CDR2 is SNEGSKA (reference sequence). CDR3 loop: CSARNRDTQYF. In DNA, the CDR3 is TGCAGTGCTAGAAATAGGGATACGCAGTATTTT.

This clonotype was detected only a few times. V and J are TRBV4-1 and TRBJ1-1; D remains ambiguous. V lost 0 bases to trimming and J lost 5 bases, with 16 bases between them. Per the germline V gene, CDR1 is MGHRA and CDR2 is YSYEKL. The CDR3 extends over 16 amino acids. This CDR3 reads CASSQDFGLRRTEAFF. CDR3 sequence (DNA): TGCGCCAGCAGCCAAGATTTCGGCCTCCGGCGGACTGAAGCTTTCTTT.

This clonotype was counted many times. V is TRBV12-3 or TRBV12-4 and J is TRBJ2-7, with D possibly matching TRBD1 (6 bases). The CDR3 consists of 13 residues. V was clipped by 5 bases and J by 3 bases, with 11 bases between them. This chain's CDR3 is CASSRTANYEQYF. CDR3 DNA: TGTGCCAGCAGTCGGACAGCTAACTACGAGCAGTACTTC.

The chain links TRBV7-3 to TRBJ2-1; D unclear. Trimming cost V 2 bases and J 7 bases, with 9 bases left between them. CDR1 and CDR2 (germline): SGHTA, FQGTGA. The CDR3 totals 13 residues. The CDR3 reads CASSLGLENEQFF. CDR3 nucleotides: TGTGCCAGCAGCTTAGGCCTAGAGAATGAGCAGTTCTTC.

In its sample, this clonotype was seen many times. The CDR3 is CASSLLAGDSNQPQHF. DNA for the CDR3: TGTGCCAGCAGTTTGTTGGCAGGGGATAGCAATCAGCCCCAGCATTTT. The chain is built from TRBV28 and TRBJ1-5, with D possibly being TRBD1 (6 bases). Germline CDR1 reads MDHEN; CDR2 reads SYDVKM. V was pared by 3 bases and J by 0 bases, with 12 bases between. This CDR3 has 16 amino acids. The whole variable domain, filled in from reference TRBV28 and TRBJ1-5, reads DVKVTQSSRYLVKRTGEKVFLECVQDMDHENMFWYRQDPGLGLRLIYFSYDVKMKEKGDIPEGYSVSREKKERFSLILESASTNQTSMYLCASSLLAGDSNQPQHFGDGTRLSIL.

The rearrangement links TRBV4-1 to TRBJ1-2; TRBD1 matches 10 bases. Germline V gene lookup returns CDR1 MGHRA and CDR2 YSYEKL. There are 15 residues in the CDR3. After removal of 4 bases from V and 10 bases from J, the junction contained 12 bases not matched to a gene. The CDR3: CASSPRQGALVDYTF. The DNA for the CDR3 is TGCGCCAGCAGCCCCCGACAGGGGGCCCTCGTGGACTACACCTTC.

This clonotype was detected ten times or more. The gene calls are TRBV7-2 and TRBJ2-2, with TRBD1 matching over 7 bases. Trimming removed 6 bases from V and 2 bases from J; junction bases left unmatched: 3. Germline V gene lookup returns CDR1 SGHTA and CDR2 FQGNSA. The CDR3 has 14 residues. In nucleotides, the CDR3 is TGTGCCAGCAGTCGACAGGGCAACACCGGGGAGCTGTTTTTT. Residues: CASSRQGNTGELFF. The variable domain in full, completed from reference TRBV7-2 and TRBJ2-2, reads GAGVSQSPSNKVTEKGKDVELRCDPISGHTALYWYRQSLGQGLEFLIYFQGNSAPDKSGLPSDRFSAERTGGSVSTLTIQRTQQEDSAVYLCASSRQGNTGELFFGEGSRLTVL.

The V call is TRBV29-1, the J call TRBJ2-3; D not certain. Looked up from germline, CDR1 is SQVTM and CDR2 is ANQGSEA. Trimming stripped 4 bases from V and 8 bases from J, with 19 bases between. The CDR3 runs 14 residues. CDR3: CSVAEVMSVGTQYF. In DNA, the CDR3 is TGCAGCGTTGCGGAAGTGATGAGTGTTGGTACGCAGTATTTT.

This clonotype was counted only a few times. The chain carries TRBV6-5 and TRBJ1-1; unclear D gene. The V gene lost 0 bases and the J gene lost 4 bases, with 12 bases spanning the gap. Per the germline V gene, CDR1 is MNHEY and CDR2 is SVGAGI. The CDR3 runs 15 residues. The CDR3 sequence: CASSYSPPSGTEAFF. CDR3 DNA sequence: TGTGCCAGCAGTTACTCCCCACCGTCAGGCACTGAAGCTTTCTTT.

This clonotype was detected a few times. The chain uses TRBV7-8 and TRBJ1-2, with 8 bases aligning to TRBD1. This CDR3 contains 14 residues. CDR1 and CDR2 (germline): SGHVS, FQNEAQ. J lost 2 bases, V lost 4 bases, and 3 bases had no gene match. The CDR3 nucleotides read TGTGCCAGCAGCTCTCGGACAGGGAACTATGGCTACACCTTC. Translated: CASSSRTGNYGYTF.

At least ten counts were recorded for this clonotype. The chain recombines TRBV18 with TRBJ1-1; the D is unclear. Germline CDR1 is KGHSH and CDR2 is LQKENI. Trimming stripped 0 bases from V and 4 bases from J, with 9 bases between. The CDR3 is made up of 14 amino acids. CDR3 protein: CASSPPALFTEAFF. CDR3 nucleotide sequence: TGTGCCAGCTCACCACCAGCCTTATTCACTGAAGCTTTCTTT.

This clonotype has only a few counts. The chain links TRBV20-1 to TRBJ2-3, with D unclear. CDR3 size: 15 residues. V was cut by 3 bases and J by 1 base, with 14 bases left in between. Germline lookup yields CDR1 DFQATT and CDR2 SNEGSKA (reference sequence). The CDR3 bases are TGCAGTGCTAGGCTCCCGGCGGCGGGCACAGATACGCAGTATTTT. It codes for CSARLPAAGTDTQYF.

The chain couples TRBV10-3 to TRBJ1-3; tentative D call: TRBD1 (5 bases). The germline V gene has CDR1 ENHRY and CDR2 SYGVKD. V gave up 2 bases and J gave up 0 bases, with 14 bases separating them. This CDR3 is 17 amino acids long. CDR3: CAISEGGTGNSGNTIYF. CDR3 coding DNA: TGTGCCATCAGTGAGGGCGGGACGGGGAACTCTGGAAACACCATATATTTT.

This clonotype has at least ten counts. The chain has TRBV7-8 and TRBJ2-5; tentative D call: TRBD2 (6 bases). This CDR3 has 16 amino acids. Germline CDR1 and CDR2: SGHVS and FQNEAQ. V was cut by 5 bases and J by 4 bases, with 20 bases left in between. The CDR3 spells CASSPYGSGRRETQYF. The CDR3 DNA sequence: TGTGCCAGCAGCCCCTATGGTAGCGGCAGGAGAGAGACCCAGTACTTC.

The chain uses TRBV19 and TRBJ1-2; 7 bases align to TRBD1. Germline trimming cut 4 bases from V and 8 bases from J; bases unmatched to any gene: 10. Per the germline V gene, CDR1 is LNHDA and CDR2 is SQIVND (reference sequence). The CDR3 consists of 14 residues. The CDR3 sequence is CASSTGQAGGGYTF. CDR3 DNA sequence: TGTGCCAGTAGTACCGGCCAGGCAGGGGGGGGCTACACCTTC.

With regard to this clonotype: A read error may account for a junction end that differs from germline. This rearrangement joins TRBV19 to TRBJ1-2; TRBD1 aligns across 7 bases. Germline assignment: CDR1 LNHDA and CDR2 SQIVND (reference sequence). This CDR3 is built from 16 residues. CDR3 DNA sequence: TGTGCCAGTAGTATCGGACAGGCGACTACTAACTTTGGCTACACCTTC. It specifies CASSIGQATTNFGYTF.